This is a list of T cell receptor beta chains from one sample in a study of CD8 T cells in Susac syndrome. TCRdb passed the immunoSEQ multiplex PCR reads through MiXCR, listing each CDR3 protein once. Found here are about 430,000 distinct CDR3 sequences, more than 80% of them singletons; the top ten hold about 0.1%. Source material: CD8+ T cells from PBMCs. The source is a human donor with multiple sclerosis. Each CDR3 is given with its conserved first and last residue. A D gene is named only where the DNA matches it firmly. The size field is filled for only some rows; it gives once, few, many or a size class.

cdr3_aa cdr3_nt d_call j_call v_call clone_size
CASSYSIGYSYEQYF TGTGCCAGCAGTTACTCGATCGGATACTCCTACGAGCAGTACTTC . TRBJ2-7 TRBV6-5 few
CASSPPPGAGGYTF TGTGCCAGCAGCCCCCCGCCCGGGGCCGGGGGCTACACCTTC . TRBJ1-2 TRBV5-4 .
CASSWTSLRGGGDTQYF TGTGCCAGCAGTTGGACCTCGTTGCGGGGGGGCGGAGATACGCAGTATTTT TRBD2 TRBJ2-3 TRBV6-5 .
CSAKKSGAGDYEQYF TGCAGTGCTAAGAAGTCGGGAGCGGGGGACTACGAGCAGTACTTC TRBD2 TRBJ2-7 TRBV20-1 .
CATSDPATAEAFF TGTGCCACCAGTGATCCCGCGACAGCTGAAGCTTTCTTT . TRBJ1-1 TRBV24-1 .
CASTETVWEETQYF TGCGCCAGCACCGAAACAGTGTGGGAAGAGACCCAGTACTTC . TRBJ2-5 TRBV10-2 .
CASSQGPGAMSETQYF TGCGCCAGCAGCCAAGGACCTGGGGCCATGTCTGAGACCCAGTACTTC . TRBJ2-5 TRBV4-1 once
CASSGDKGEQYF TGTGCCAGCAGTGGGGACAAAGGCGAGCAGTACTTC . TRBJ2-7 TRBV12-3/TRBV12-4 .
CATSDGTSDYYNEQFF TGTGCCACCAGTGACGGGACTAGCGACTACTACAATGAGCAGTTCTTC TRBD2 TRBJ2-1 TRBV24-1 .
CASTVLGGAYDNEQFF TGTGCCAGCACCGTGTTAGGGGGCGCTTATGACAATGAGCAGTTCTTC TRBD1 TRBJ2-1 TRBV28 .
CASSPPGYPEAFF TGTGCCAGCAGCCCCCCCGGGTATCCTGAAGCTTTCTTT . TRBJ1-1 TRBV4-2 once
CASSDANRGKYEQYF TGCGCCAGCAGTGATGCCAACAGGGGAAAGTACGAGCAGTACTTC TRBD1 TRBJ2-7 TRBV10-2 .
CASSQVIAGVDEQFF TGTGCCAGCAGCCAAGTGATAGCGGGAGTGGATGAGCAGTTCTTC TRBD2 TRBJ2-1 TRBV14 .
CASSQTLTGTQGDTQYF TGTGCCAGCAGCCAAACCCTCACCGGGACTCAGGGAGATACGCAGTATTTT . TRBJ2-3 TRBV7-9 .
CASSSGLAVPGELFF TGCGCCAGCAGCTCGGGACTAGCGGTCCCCGGGGAGCTGTTTTTT TRBD2 TRBJ2-2 TRBV5-1 .
CASSLAPGLGYGYTF TGTGCCAGCAGCTTAGCTCCGGGCCTTGGCTATGGCTACACCTTC . TRBJ1-2 TRBV11-2 .
CASNQYNEQFF TGCGCCAGCAACCAGTACAATGAGCAGTTCTTC . TRBJ2-1 TRBV5-1 few
CAWRSDRSSENTIYF TGTGCCTGGAGGTCAGACAGGAGCTCTGAAAACACCATATATTTT . TRBJ1-3 TRBV30 .
CSAGTGDEKLFF TGCAGCGCCGGGACAGGGGATGAAAAACTGTTTTTT TRBD1 TRBJ1-4 TRBV29-1 .
CASRQGAVGNQPQHF TGTGCCAGCAGACAGGGGGCAGTGGGCAATCAGCCCCAGCATTTT TRBD1 TRBJ1-5 TRBV2 once
CASSAGPRRGPMSAGELFF TGTGCCAGCAGCGCTGGGCCTCGGAGGGGGCCTATGTCTGCCGGGGAGCTGTTTTTT . TRBJ2-2 TRBV9 .
CASSQDILGEKLFF TGTGCCAGCAGCCAAGATATTTTAGGCGAAAAACTGTTTTTT . TRBJ1-4 TRBV3-1 .
CASREQGGLNEQYF TGCGCCAGCAGGGAACAGGGGGGGCTCAACGAGCAGTACTTC . TRBJ2-7 TRBV5-1 .
CASSVEGLGPNEQFF TGTGCCAGCAGCGTAGAGGGACTAGGCCCCAATGAGCAGTTCTTC TRBD2 TRBJ2-1 TRBV9 .
CASSFGGVGYEQYF TGTGCCAGCAGCTTCGGGGGAGTAGGGTACGAGCAGTACTTC . TRBJ2-7 TRBV7-2 few
CASRARGLTEAFF TGTGCCAGCAGGGCCAGGGGGCTCACTGAAGCTTTCTTT TRBD1 TRBJ1-1 TRBV2 once
CASSFRIHEQFF TGTGCCAGCAGCTTCCGGATCCATGAGCAGTTCTTC . TRBJ2-1 TRBV7-9 .
CASSQEGGGRVGETQYF TGCGCCAGCAGCCAAGAAGGCGGGGGGAGGGTCGGAGAGACCCAGTACTTC TRBD2 TRBJ2-5 TRBV4-1 .
CSVDNVAVSTDTQYF TGCAGCGTTGATAATGTAGCGGTTAGCACAGATACGCAGTATTTT . TRBJ2-3 TRBV29-1 .
CASSFRGTALIYNEQFF TGTGCCAGCAGTTTTCGCGGGACTGCCCTAATCTACAATGAGCAGTTCTTC . TRBJ2-1 TRBV12-3/TRBV12-4 .
CASSEAYTDTQYF TGCGCCAGCAGTGAGGCGTACACAGATACGCAGTATTTT . TRBJ2-3 TRBV10-2 .
CASSAYRVGNNEQFF TGTGCCAGCAGCGCATACAGGGTAGGGAACAATGAGCAGTTCTTC . TRBJ2-1 TRBV7-8 .
CASSYHASSYEQYF TGTGCCAGCAGTTATCACGCAAGCTCCTACGAGCAGTACTTC . TRBJ2-7 TRBV28 .
CASSDGQGAHNEQFF TGTGCCAGTAGTGACGGACAGGGGGCCCACAATGAGCAGTTCTTC TRBD1 TRBJ2-1 TRBV19 .
CVSSIAGWRPGELFF TGTGTCAGTAGTATAGCGGGCTGGCGGCCCGGGGAGCTGTTTTTT TRBD2 TRBJ2-2 TRBV19 .
CASSQDGTGQGAFEQYF TGTGCCAGCAGCCAAGATGGAACTGGACAGGGGGCATTCGAGCAGTACTTC TRBD1 TRBJ2-7 TRBV4-2 .
CASSILGPLQGAAPDQETQYF TGTGCCAGTAGTATTCTGGGACCCTTACAGGGGGCAGCCCCGGACCAAGAGACCCAGTACTTC TRBD1 TRBJ2-5 TRBV19 .
CASSQELLYYEQYF TGCGCCAGCAGCCAAGAGTTACTTTACTACGAGCAGTACTTC . TRBJ2-7 TRBV4-1 .
CASSYLGQVKGNTEAFF TGTGCCAGCAGTTACTTGGGACAGGTTAAAGGGAACACTGAAGCTTTCTTT TRBD1 TRBJ1-1 TRBV6-5 .
CASCFISAGMNTEAFF TGTGCCAGCTGTTTTATTAGCGCAGGGATGAACACTGAAGCTTTCTTT . TRBJ1-1 TRBV27 once
CASSLTGVNYGYTF TGTGCCAGCAGTTTAACAGGGGTCAACTATGGCTACACCTTC TRBD1 TRBJ1-2 TRBV12-3/TRBV12-4 .
CASSLYRDEVVHEQYF TGTGCCAGCAGTTTGTATCGAGACGAGGTCGTCCACGAGCAGTACTTC . TRBJ2-7 TRBV27 .
CAWSSGTPVAGELFF TGTGCCTGGAGTTCCGGGACGCCCGTGGCCGGGGAGCTGTTTTTT . TRBJ2-2 TRBV30 .
CASSSDVGQVNTGELFF TGTGCCAGCAGCTCTGATGTCGGACAGGTTAACACCGGGGAGCTGTTTTTT TRBD1 TRBJ2-2 TRBV5-4 .
CASSPYPVQDSNQPQHF TGTGCCAGCAGTCCCTACCCGGTCCAGGATAGCAATCAGCCCCAGCATTTT . TRBJ1-5 TRBV28 .
CASSPRTGGEDQPQHF TGTGCCAGCAGCCCACGGACAGGGGGCGAAGATCAGCCCCAGCATTTT TRBD1 TRBJ1-5 TRBV7-9 .
CSVVGGWETQYF TGCAGCGTTGTCGGTGGTTGGGAGACCCAGTACTTC . TRBJ2-5 TRBV29-1 .
CASSLSAGNTEAFF TGTGCCAGCAGTTTGTCGGCGGGCAACACTGAAGCTTTCTTT . TRBJ1-1 TRBV6-5 few
CASSPDPEGQPQHF TGCGCCAGCAGCCCTGATCCGGAGGGTCAGCCCCAGCATTTT . TRBJ1-5 TRBV4-1 .